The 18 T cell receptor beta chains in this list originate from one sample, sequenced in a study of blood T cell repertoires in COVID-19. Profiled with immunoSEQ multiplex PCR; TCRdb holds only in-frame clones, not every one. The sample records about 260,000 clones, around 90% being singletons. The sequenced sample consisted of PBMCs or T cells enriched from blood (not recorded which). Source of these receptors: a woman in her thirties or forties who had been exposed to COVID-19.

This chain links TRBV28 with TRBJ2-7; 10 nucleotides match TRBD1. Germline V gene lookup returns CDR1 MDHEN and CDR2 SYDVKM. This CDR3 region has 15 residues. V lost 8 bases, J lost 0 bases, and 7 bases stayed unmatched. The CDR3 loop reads CASSTGGVGSYEQYF. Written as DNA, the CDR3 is TGTGCCAGCTCGACAGGGGGCGTAGGCTCCTACGAGCAGTACTTC. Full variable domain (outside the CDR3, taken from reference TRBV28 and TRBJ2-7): DVKVTQSSRYLVKRTGEKVFLECVQDMDHENMFWYRQDPGLGLRLIYFSYDVKMKEKGDIPEGYSVSREKKERFSLILESASTNQTSMYLCASSTGGVGSYEQYFGPGTRLTVT.

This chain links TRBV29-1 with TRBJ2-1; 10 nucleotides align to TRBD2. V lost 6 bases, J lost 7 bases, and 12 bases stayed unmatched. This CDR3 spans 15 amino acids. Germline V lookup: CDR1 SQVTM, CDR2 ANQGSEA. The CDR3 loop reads CSVGNKAGGPNEQFF. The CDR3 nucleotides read TGCAGCGTGGGAAATAAAGCGGGGGGGCCTAATGAGCAGTTCTTC.

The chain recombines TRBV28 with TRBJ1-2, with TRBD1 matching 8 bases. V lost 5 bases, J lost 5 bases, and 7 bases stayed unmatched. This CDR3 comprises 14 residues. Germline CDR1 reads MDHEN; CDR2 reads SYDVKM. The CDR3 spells CASSPRDRTYGYTF. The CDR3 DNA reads TGTGCCAGCAGTCCCCGGGACAGGACTTATGGCTACACCTTC.

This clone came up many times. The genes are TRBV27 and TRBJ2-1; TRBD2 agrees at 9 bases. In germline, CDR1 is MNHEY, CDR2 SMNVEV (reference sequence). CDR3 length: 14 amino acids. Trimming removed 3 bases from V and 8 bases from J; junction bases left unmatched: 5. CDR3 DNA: TGTGCCAGCAGTTTGTTTCTAGCGGGATATGAGCAGTTCTTC. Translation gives CASSLFLAGYEQFF.

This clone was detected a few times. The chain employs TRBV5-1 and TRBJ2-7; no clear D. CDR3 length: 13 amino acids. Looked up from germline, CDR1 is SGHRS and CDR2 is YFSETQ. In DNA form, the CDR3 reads TGTGCCAGCAGCTTGGATGGCAGCTACGAGCAGTACGTC. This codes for CASSLDGSYEQYV.

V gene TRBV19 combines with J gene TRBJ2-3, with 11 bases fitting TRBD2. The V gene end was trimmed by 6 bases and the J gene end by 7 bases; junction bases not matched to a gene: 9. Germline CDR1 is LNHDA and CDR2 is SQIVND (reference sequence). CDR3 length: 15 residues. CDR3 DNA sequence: TGTGCCAGTAGGAACCTAGCGGGGGGCGTGTATACGCAGTATTTT. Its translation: CASRNLAGGVYTQYF.

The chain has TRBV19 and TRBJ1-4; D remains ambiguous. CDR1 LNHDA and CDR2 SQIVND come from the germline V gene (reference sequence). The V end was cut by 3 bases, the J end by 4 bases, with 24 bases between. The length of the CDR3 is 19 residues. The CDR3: CASSIYLRQAPSLNEKLFF. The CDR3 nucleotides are TGTGCCAGTAGTATTTATCTCCGCCAGGCCCCGAGCCTTAATGAAAAACTGTTTTTT. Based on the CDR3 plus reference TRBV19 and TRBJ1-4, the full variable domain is DGGITQSPKYLFRKEGQNVTLSCEQNLNHDAMYWYRQDPGQGLRLIYYSQIVNDFQKGDIAEGYSVSREKKESFPLTVTSAQKNPTAFYLCASSIYLRQAPSLNEKLFFGSGTQLSVL.

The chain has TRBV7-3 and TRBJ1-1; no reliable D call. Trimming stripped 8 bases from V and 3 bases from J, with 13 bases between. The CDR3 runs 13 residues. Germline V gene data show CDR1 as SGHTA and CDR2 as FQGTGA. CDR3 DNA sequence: TGTGCCAGCGGAGCAACGTGGGACACTGAAGCTTTCTTT. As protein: CASGATWDTEAFF.

For the CDR3, the DNA is TGTGCCAGCAGCCAAGATGTTGGAGCCGATCTACTGTTTTTT. Amino acid sequence: CASSQDVGADLLFF. This sequence joins TRBV4-2 and TRBJ1-4; D call uncertain. Trimming left V 0 bases short and J 13 bases short, with 15 bases between. Germline CDR1 is LGHNA and CDR2 is YNFKEQ. This CDR3 comprises 14 residues.

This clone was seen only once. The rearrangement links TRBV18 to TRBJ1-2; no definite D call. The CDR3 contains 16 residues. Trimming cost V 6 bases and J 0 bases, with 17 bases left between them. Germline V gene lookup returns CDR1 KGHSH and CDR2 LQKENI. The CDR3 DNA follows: TGTGCCAGCTCTCTTCCGGGGAAGAATTCTAACTATGGCTACACCTTC. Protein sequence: CASSLPGKNSNYGYTF.

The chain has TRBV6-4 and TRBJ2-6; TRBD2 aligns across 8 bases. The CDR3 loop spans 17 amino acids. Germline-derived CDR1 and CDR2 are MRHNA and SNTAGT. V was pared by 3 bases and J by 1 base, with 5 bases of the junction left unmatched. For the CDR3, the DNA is TGTGCCAGCAGTGAAATCGCGGGGGGTTCTGGGGCCAACGTCCTGACTTTC. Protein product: CASSEIAGGSGANVLTF.

The chain's CDR3 is CASIRDTLNSPLHF. In nucleotides, the CDR3 is TGTGCCAGCATCCGGGACACACTTAATTCACCCCTCCACTTT. The chain employs TRBV28 and TRBJ1-6; maybe TRBD1 (6 bases). The V end lost 7 bases, the J end lost 6 bases, and 13 bases lay between the germline ends. The CDR3 totals 14 residues. Germline CDR1 MDHEN, CDR2 SYDVKM.

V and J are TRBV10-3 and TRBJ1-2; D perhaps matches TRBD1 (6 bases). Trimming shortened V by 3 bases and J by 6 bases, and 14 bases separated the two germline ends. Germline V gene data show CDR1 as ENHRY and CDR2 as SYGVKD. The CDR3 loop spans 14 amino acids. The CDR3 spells CAISELRGADGYTF. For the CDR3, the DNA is TGTGCCATCAGTGAACTCAGGGGCGCGGATGGCTACACCTTC.

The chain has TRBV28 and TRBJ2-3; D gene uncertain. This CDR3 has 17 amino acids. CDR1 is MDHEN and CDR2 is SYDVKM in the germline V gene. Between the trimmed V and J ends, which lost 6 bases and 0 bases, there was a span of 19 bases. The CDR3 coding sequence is TGTGCCAGCAGCTATCTGATCAGCGAGATCAGCACAGATACGCAGTATTTT. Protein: CASSYLISEISTDTQYF.

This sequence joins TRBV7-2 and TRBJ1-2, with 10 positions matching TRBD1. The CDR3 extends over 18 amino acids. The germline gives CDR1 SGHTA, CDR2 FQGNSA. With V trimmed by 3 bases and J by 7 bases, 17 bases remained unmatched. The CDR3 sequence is CASSLNGQGVPAIGGYTF. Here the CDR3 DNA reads TGTGCCAGCAGCTTGAATGGACAGGGGGTCCCAGCAATTGGTGGCTACACCTTC.

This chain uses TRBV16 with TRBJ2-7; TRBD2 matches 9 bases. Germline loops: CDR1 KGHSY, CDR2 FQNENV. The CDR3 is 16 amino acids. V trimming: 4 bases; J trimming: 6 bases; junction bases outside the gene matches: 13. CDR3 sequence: CASSPTGASGEVEQYF. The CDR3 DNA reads TGTGCCAGCAGCCCCACAGGGGCTAGCGGGGAGGTCGAGCAGTACTTC.

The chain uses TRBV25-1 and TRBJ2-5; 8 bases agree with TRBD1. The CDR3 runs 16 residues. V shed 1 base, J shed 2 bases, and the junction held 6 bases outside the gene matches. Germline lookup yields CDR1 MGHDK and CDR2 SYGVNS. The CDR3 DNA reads TGTGCCAGCAGTGAATTGGGCAGGGGGCGTCAAGAGACCCAGTACTTC. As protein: CASSELGRGRQETQYF.

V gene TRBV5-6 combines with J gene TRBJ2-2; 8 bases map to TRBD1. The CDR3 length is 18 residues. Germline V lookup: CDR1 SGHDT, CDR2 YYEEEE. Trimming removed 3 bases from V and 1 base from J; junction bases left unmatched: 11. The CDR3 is CASSSGSRGPRNTGELFF. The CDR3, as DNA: TGTGCCAGCAGCTCAGGATCCAGGGGGCCGAGGAACACCGGGGAGCTGTTTTTT.